This TCR beta chain comes out of a study of T-cell memory formation after mild COVID-19. For the study at large: Among the donors, TCR clusters were largely specific to each donor. Overall study results and limits: Of the contracting clones, CD4+ ones lay mainly in CM and EM, and CD8+ ones in EMRA. Some SARS-CoV-2-responding clones were already detected in memory before infection. A balance of CD4 and CD8 characterized clones contracting day 15 to 85, whereas later expanders leaned CD4+.

Deletions cut 4 bases from V and 2 bases from J, with 10 bases between. The CDR3 totals 14 residues. CDR1 and CDR2 from the germline V gene are SGHAT and FQDESV (reference sequence). This clonotype was found a few times. Its specificity is unknown. TCRdb ran MiXCR on the 5' RACE reads and lists one entry per CDR3 protein. The repertoire holds just under 550,000 distinct CDR3 sequences, roughly 20% seen once, with around 12% in the top ten. The chain joins TRBV11-1 to TRBJ2-3; perhaps D is TRBD1 or TRBD2 (5 bases each). The material sequenced was PBMCs or a T cell subset sorted from them (not recorded which). This TCR was sampled from an adult woman who had mild COVID-19 (a few samples of this study predate the infection). Cell type and time point are not known. CDR3 region: CASSSLGPTDTQYF. For the CDR3, the DNA is TGTGCCAGCAGCTCCTTGGGACCCACAGATACGCAGTATTTT.